This T cell receptor (beta chain) came from a study of blood T cell repertoires in COVID-19. Overall study context: COVID-19 samples, acute and convalescent, were from the United States, Italy and Spain. Sources were T cells, B-cell-depleted T cells, or PBMCs; the material itself was cDNA or gDNA.

TCRdb's table, derived via immunoSEQ multiplex PCR, lists solely in-frame clones and lacks some. Among about 45,000 clones listed, around nine tenths were seen once. Per the germline V gene, CDR1 is SGHTS and CDR2 is YDEGEE. The CDR3 is made up of 15 amino acids. Trimming took 2 bases from V and 4 from J; bases not matched to a gene: 9. The chain joins TRBV5-8 to TRBJ2-7; 7 nucleotides line up with TRBD1. Material: peripheral blood. The sequence derives from a human donor in a cohort sampled during active COVID-19. Here the CDR3 reads CASSFKTGTGYEQYF. DNA for the CDR3: TGTGCCAGCAGCTTCAAGACAGGGACGGGATACGAGCAGTACTTC.